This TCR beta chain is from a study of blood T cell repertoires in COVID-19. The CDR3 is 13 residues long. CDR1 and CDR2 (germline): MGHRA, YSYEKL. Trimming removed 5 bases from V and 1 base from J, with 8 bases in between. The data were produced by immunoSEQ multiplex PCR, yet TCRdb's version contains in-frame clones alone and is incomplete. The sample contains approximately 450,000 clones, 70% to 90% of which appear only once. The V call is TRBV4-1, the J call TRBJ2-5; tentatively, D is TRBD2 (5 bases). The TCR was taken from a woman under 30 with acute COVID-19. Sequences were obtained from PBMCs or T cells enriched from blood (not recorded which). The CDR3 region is CASSSTSQETQYF. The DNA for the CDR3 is TGCGCCAGCAGCAGTACTAGCCAAGAGACCCAGTACTTC.